This T cell receptor (beta chain) emerged from a study of identical twins. TCRdb reprocessed the 5' RACE reads via MiXCR and lists one record per CDR3 protein. The sample has fewer than 550,000 distinct CDR3 sequences; roughly an eighth are singletons. Trimming left V 3 bases short and J 7 bases short, with 14 bases between. This CDR3 has 14 amino acids. Germline lookup yields CDR1 SNHLY and CDR2 FYNNEI. All of the donors were Caucasians in good health. This sample was also put to use in a study of yellow fever vaccine responses in identical twins.

Sequencing was carried out using CD4+ T cells sorted from blood. This receptor was taken from a woman aged 18 to 35 in good health. V is TRBV2 and J is TRBJ2-3; D uncertain. The CDR3 protein is CASSDSRPRHTQYF. CDR3 sequence (DNA): TGTGCCAGCAGTGACTCGCGGCCACGTCATACGCAGTATTTT.